The 31 T cell receptor beta chains in this list originate from one sample, sequenced in a study of blood T cell repertoires in COVID-19. Using immunoSEQ multiplex PCR, the repertoire was profiled, and TCRdb retains in-frame clones only, with some absent. The sample has a few hundred thousand clones, approximately 86% seen once; the top ten hold more than 8.5%. Sample: PBMCs or T cells enriched from blood (not recorded which). These TCRs come from a woman aged 18-29 years who had recovered from COVID-19.

The CDR3 reads CASSPTGREMNSPLHF. CDR3 sequence (DNA): TGTGCCAGCAGCCCCACTGGGAGGGAGATGAATTCACCCCTCCACTTT. The chain joins TRBV7-8 to TRBJ1-6; D gene uncertain. Trimming stripped 5 bases from V and 7 bases from J, with 18 bases between. The germline V gene encodes CDR1 SGHVS and CDR2 FQNEAQ. This CDR3 spans 16 amino acids.

The chain uses TRBV14 and TRBJ1-1; D is uncertain. The CDR3 is made up of 12 amino acids. CDR1 and CDR2 from the germline V gene are SGHDN and FVKESK. The ends were cut back, 0 bases at V and 10 bases at J, with 9 bases in the middle. CDR3 DNA sequence: TGTGCCAGCAGCCAAGATCTGAGATCAGCTTTCTTT. Residues: CASSQDLRSAFF. The complete variable domain, with remaining parts taken from reference TRBV14 and TRBJ1-1, reads EAGVTQFPSHSVIEKGQTVTLRCDPISGHDNLYWYRRVMGKEIKFLLHFVKESKQDESGMPNNRFLAERTGGTYSTLKVQPAELEDSGVYFCASSQDLRSAFFGQGTRLTVV.

There are a few counts of this clone. This chain joins TRBV5-6 and TRBJ2-7; 8 bases are a match to TRBD1. The CDR3 sequence is 14 residues long. V shed 2 bases and J 2 bases; nucleotides not matched to a gene: 3. Germline CDR1 reads SGHDT; CDR2 reads YYEEEE. CDR3 DNA: TGTGCCAGCAGCTTACGGGACAGGCCCTACGAGCAGTACTTC. It yields the protein CASSLRDRPYEQYF.

With regard to this clone: Relative to the germline gene, one junction end is altered; a read error may explain this. The chain carries TRBV7-2 and TRBJ2-2; 12 nucleotides line up with TRBD2. Germline lookup yields CDR1 SGHTA and CDR2 FQGNSA. This CDR3 comprises 18 residues. In nucleotides, the CDR3 is TGTGCCAGCAGCTTTCCCCGGAGGACTAGCGGGAACCCCGGGGAGCTGTTTTTT. Its protein product is CASSFPRRTSGNPGELFF. Looking up the rest from reference TRBV7-2 and TRBJ2-2 gives the full variable domain: GAGVSQSPSNKVTEKGKDVELRCDPISGHTALYWYRQSLGQGLEFLIYFQGNSAPDKSGLPSDRFSAERTGGSVSTLTIQRTQQEDSAVYLCASSFPRRTSGNPGELFFGEGSRLTVL.

V gene TRBV4-1 combines with J gene TRBJ1-1, with D possibly TRBD1 on 6 matching bases. This CDR3 has 13 amino acids. Germline values: CDR1 MGHRA, CDR2 YSYEKL. V shed 1 base and J shed 11 bases, with 14 bases lying between them. CDR3 sequence reads: CASSQGQVLRAFF. DNA of the CDR3: TGCGCCAGCAGCCAAGGACAGGTCCTGAGGGCTTTCTTT.

This chain links TRBV2 with TRBJ1-1, with D possibly TRBD1 on 6 matching bases. Trimming left V 7 bases short and J 5 bases short, with 20 bases between. The germline gives CDR1 SNHLY, CDR2 FYNNEI. The CDR3 is 15 amino acids. CDR3 sequence reads: CASNPEPGQGTEAFF. The CDR3 coding sequence is TGTGCCAGCAACCCCGAACCGGGACAAGGAACTGAAGCTTTCTTT.

V usage is TRBV3-1 (or the pseudogene TRBV3-2) and J usage is TRBJ2-7; 9 bases fit TRBD2. The CDR3 contains 22 residues. Germline CDR1 reads LGHDT; CDR2 reads YNNKEL (reference sequence). The J segment lost 0 bases and the V segment lost 4 bases, leaving 25 bases of the junction unmatched. For the CDR3, the DNA is TGTGCCAGCAGCCTGGCCCACAAAATGTACGGCCTAGCGGGAATCTTCTCCTACGAGCAGTACTTC. Translation: CASSLAHKMYGLAGIFSYEQYF.

About this clone itself: The junction does not match germline at one end; this may be a read error. The J gene is TRBJ2-7, the V gene TRBV7-9, with TRBD2 matching over 7 bases. Germline CDR1 reads SEHNR; CDR2 reads FQNEAQ (reference sequence). CDR3 length equals 14 residues. In DNA form, the CDR3 reads TGTGCCAGCAGCCTAGCGGCCAGCGTCTACGAGCAGTACTTC. The encoded protein is CASSLAASVYEQYF.

The chain combines TRBV15 with TRBJ2-7; tentative D call: TRBD2 (5 bases). The CDR3 covers 15 residues. Germline lookup yields CDR1 LNHNV and CDR2 YYDKDF (reference sequence). V gave up 2 bases and J gave up 3 bases, with 14 bases separating them. The CDR3 loop reads CATSRSILVSYEQYF. Written as DNA, the CDR3 is TGTGCCACCAGCAGATCGATACTAGTTAGCTACGAGCAGTACTTC.

The table lists this clone with a few counts. The chain is built from TRBV21-1 and TRBJ2-2; the table assigns TRBD2, which was not confirmed against the DNA. TRBV21-1 is reported as a pseudogene. The CDR3 consists of 15 residues. CDR3 sequence (DNA): TGTGCCAGCAGAGAGGGCAACTTGATTCCCGGGGAGCTGTTTTTT. It yields the protein CASREGNLIPGELFF.

The CDR3: CASRTDRENSPLHF. CDR3 sequence (DNA): TGTGCCAGTAGGACGGACAGGGAGAATTCACCCCTCCACTTT. The rearrangement uses TRBV19 and TRBJ1-6; 8 bases align to TRBD1. Germline V gives CDR1 LNHDA, CDR2 SQIVND (reference sequence). CDR3 size: 14 residues. With 6 bases clipped from V and 7 bases from J, the junction kept 5 bases outside the gene matches.

The V gene is TRBV19, the J gene TRBJ2-5; TRBD2 matches 10 bases. In germline, CDR1 is LNHDA, CDR2 SQIVND (reference sequence). The CDR3 extends over 13 amino acids. V lost 8 bases, J lost 3 bases, and 3 bases stayed unmatched. The chain's CDR3 is CASQGLAKETQYF. DNA for the CDR3: TGTGCCAGTCAGGGACTAGCGAAAGAGACCCAGTACTTC.

The chain has TRBV5-4 and TRBJ2-1, with 9 bases aligning to TRBD2. Germline loops: CDR1 SGHNT, CDR2 YYREEE (reference sequence). With 3 bases clipped from V and 5 bases from J, the junction kept 6 bases outside the gene matches. The CDR3 extends over 15 amino acids. The CDR3 reads CASSSKTSGNNEQFF. DNA for the CDR3: TGTGCCAGCAGCTCTAAGACTAGCGGAAACAATGAGCAGTTCTTC. The whole variable domain, filled in from reference TRBV5-4 and TRBJ2-1, reads ETGVTQSPTHLIKTRGQQVTLRCSSQSGHNTVSWYQQALGQGPQFIFQYYREEENGRGNFPPRFSGLQFPNYSSELNVNALELDDSALYLCASSSKTSGNNEQFFGPGTRLTVL.

The gene calls are TRBV3-1 (or the pseudogene TRBV3-2) and TRBJ2-7, with TRBD1 matching over 7 bases. There are 14 residues in the CDR3. Germline CDR1 and CDR2: LGHDT and YNNKEL (reference sequence). With 6 bases clipped from V and 2 bases from J, the junction kept 7 bases outside the gene matches. DNA of the CDR3: TGTGCCAGCAGTCCTCCGGGACAGCCCTACGAGCAGTACTTC. Residues: CASSPPGQPYEQYF.

This chain connects TRBV5-1 to TRBJ1-6; D perhaps matches TRBD1 (5 bases). CDR3 length: 16 residues. CDR1 and CDR2 (germline): SGHRS, YFSETQ. With 5 bases removed from V and 8 bases from J, the gap between germline ends came to 20 bases. The CDR3 is CASRLTGMGYDSPLHF. The CDR3 bases are TGCGCCAGCAGACTTACAGGTATGGGGTATGATTCACCCCTCCACTTT.

The V call is TRBV27, the J call TRBJ1-1, with 9 bases that match TRBD1. This CDR3 comprises 16 residues. V gave up 8 bases and J gave up 0 bases; unmatched junction bases: 10. The germline V gene encodes CDR1 MNHEY and CDR2 SMNVEV (reference sequence). CDR3 bases: TGTGCCAGCGGTTGGACAGGGGCGTTAATGAACACTGAAGCTTTCTTT. Amino acids: CASGWTGALMNTEAFF.

The chain uses TRBV19 and TRBJ1-1; a possible D gene is TRBD1 (5 bases). Germline V gene data show CDR1 as LNHDA and CDR2 as SQIVND (reference sequence). Trimming cost V 3 bases and J 5 bases, with 10 bases left between them. This CDR3 contains 13 residues. This CDR3 is CASSMGRETEAFF. CDR3 DNA: TGTGCCAGTAGTATGGGACGGGAGACTGAAGCTTTCTTT. Full variable domain (missing parts from reference TRBV19 and TRBJ1-1): DGGITQSPKYLFRKEGQNVTLSCEQNLNHDAMYWYRQDPGQGLRLIYYSQIVNDFQKGDIAEGYSVSREKKESFPLTVTSAQKNPTAFYLCASSMGRETEAFFGQGTRLTVV.

The chain recombines TRBV2 with TRBJ2-2, with D uncertain. V was trimmed by 7 bases and J by 2 bases, leaving 5 bases between them. CDR1 SNHLY and CDR2 FYNNEI come from the germline V gene. The CDR3 loop spans 12 amino acids. CDR3: CASTVNTGELFF. CDR3 nucleotide sequence: TGTGCCAGCACTGTTAACACCGGGGAGCTGTTTTTT.

V gene TRBV19 combines with J gene TRBJ2-1; 10 bases line up with TRBD2. The V and J ends lost 10 bases and 1 base, in that order; junction bases with no gene match: 4. The CDR3 runs to 14 residues. In germline, CDR1 is LNHDA, CDR2 SQIVND (reference sequence). This chain's CDR3 is CATKLAGSYNEQFF. The CDR3 bases are TGTGCCACTAAACTAGCGGGATCCTACAATGAGCAGTTCTTC.

The J gene is TRBJ1-1, the V gene TRBV18; TRBD1 aligns across 7 bases. V gave up 3 bases and J gave up 5 bases; unmatched junction bases: 9. There are 15 residues in the CDR3. Germline V lookup: CDR1 KGHSH, CDR2 LQKENI. CDR3 DNA sequence: TGTGCCAGCTCACCGGACAGGAATGGAGGGACTGAAGCTTTCTTT. Its protein is CASSPDRNGGTEAFF.

This rearrangement joins TRBV20-1 to TRBJ1-1; no reliable D call. This CDR3 spans 10 amino acids. Germline V gives CDR1 DFQATT, CDR2 SNEGSKA (reference sequence). V gave up 2 bases and J gave up 11 bases, with 9 bases separating them. In nucleotides, the CDR3 is TGCAGTGCTAGATACGTTGAGGCTTTCTTT. Its protein product is CSARYVEAFF.

V and J are TRBV3-1 (or the pseudogene TRBV3-2) and TRBJ2-7; no clear D gene. Germline CDR1 is LGHDT and CDR2 is YNNKEL (reference sequence). CDR3 length: 11 residues. V lost 6 bases, J lost 1 base, and 4 bases lay in between. CDR3 residues: CASRSSYEQYF. The DNA of the CDR3 is TGTGCCAGCAGGTCTTCCTACGAGCAGTACTTC.

The chain uses TRBV4-1 and TRBJ2-5, with 8 bases aligning to TRBD1. Trimming removed 1 base from V and 2 bases from J; junction bases left unmatched: 12. This CDR3 is 18 amino acids long. Looked up from germline, CDR1 is MGHRA and CDR2 is YSYEKL. The CDR3 loop is CASSQALRTGRLQETQYF. DNA for the CDR3: TGCGCCAGCAGCCAAGCTTTGAGGACAGGGCGATTACAAGAGACCCAGTACTTC.

The genes are TRBV18 and TRBJ2-7; 8 nucleotides agree with TRBD1. The CDR3 consists of 15 residues. With 3 bases clipped from V and 3 bases from J, the junction kept 7 bases outside the gene matches. The V gene's germline CDR1 is KGHSH and CDR2 LQKENI. The CDR3 sequence: CASSPGQGAFYEQYF. The CDR3 nucleotides are TGTGCCAGCTCACCGGGGCAGGGGGCATTCTACGAGCAGTACTTC.

V usage is TRBV2 and J usage is TRBJ2-7; 7 nucleotides match TRBD2. The junction had 12 bases not matched to a gene; V was cut back by 7 bases and J by 12 bases. The V gene's germline CDR1 is SNHLY and CDR2 FYNNEI. CDR3 size: 12 residues. CDR3 residues: CASKDGLGRWYF. For the CDR3, the DNA is TGTGCCAGCAAGGACGGCCTCGGGAGGTGGTACTTC.

This clone appeared a single time. The chain carries TRBV4-1 and TRBJ1-4; 10 bases match TRBD1. This CDR3 contains 16 residues. CDR1 MGHRA and CDR2 YSYEKL come from the germline V gene. Trimming removed 3 bases from V and 0 bases from J; junction bases left unmatched: 1. In DNA form, the CDR3 reads TGCGCCAGCAGCCAGGGGACAGGGGCAACTAATGAAAAACTGTTTTTT. It specifies CASSQGTGATNEKLFF.

This chain joins TRBV9 and TRBJ2-7; D gene unclear. V was pared by 0 bases and J by 7 bases, with 11 bases between. The CDR3 has 13 amino acids. CDR1 SGDLS and CDR2 YYNGEE come from the germline V gene. For the CDR3, the DNA is TGTGCCAGCAGCGTAGGCCCCGTTCAGGAGCAGTACTTC. Protein: CASSVGPVQEQYF.

The CDR3 DNA reads TGTGCCAGCAGTGACTCGGGGGAGGGAGAGGAGCAGTTCTTC. Translated: CASSDSGEGEEQFF. The chain recombines TRBV6-4 with TRBJ2-1; 7 bases align to TRBD2. This CDR3 comprises 14 residues. Trimming at V came to 0 bases and at J to 10 bases, leaving 6 bases not matched to a gene. Germline V gene data show CDR1 as MRHNA and CDR2 as SNTAGT.

V usage is TRBV10-3 and J usage is TRBJ2-2; perhaps TRBD2 as D (5 bases). Trimming took off 4 bases at V and 6 bases at J, with 21 bases between the two ends. Germline V gives CDR1 ENHRY, CDR2 SYGVKD. The CDR3 totals 17 residues. The DNA of the CDR3 is TGTGCCATCAGTGGGCGACTAATAGGCTTTCTTTCCGGGGAGCTGTTTTTT. This codes for CAISGRLIGFLSGELFF.

The J gene is TRBJ2-1, the V gene TRBV19; 8 bases match TRBD2. The CDR3 runs to 14 residues. Trimming at V came to 4 bases and at J to 7 bases, leaving 6 bases not matched to a gene. Germline CDR1 reads LNHDA; CDR2 reads SQIVND (reference sequence). The CDR3 here is CASSTSGGTNEQFF. CDR3 DNA: TGTGCCAGTAGTACCTCGGGGGGGACGAATGAGCAGTTCTTC.

In its sample, this clone was seen once. The chain carries TRBV7-2 and TRBJ2-7; the D is unclear. CDR3 size: 14 residues. The V gene lost 5 bases and the J gene lost 11 bases, with 22 bases spanning the gap. CDR1 is SGHTA, CDR2 FQGNSA, per germline. The CDR3 DNA is TGTGCCAGCAGCCCGACGCAGGCCGCGTACCTAAAGTACTTC. Translating it yields CASSPTQAAYLKYF.